Given below is one T cell receptor beta chain in context. This sample stems from a study of blood T cell repertoires in COVID-19. Study information: Sites in the United States, Italy and Spain provided acute and convalescent COVID-19 samples. Sources were T cells, B-cell-depleted T cells, or PBMCs; the material itself was cDNA or gDNA.

Original analysis: For nucleated cells, counts were estimated from reference gene primer amplification. Generated by immunoSEQ multiplex PCR, the TCRdb table keeps only in-frame clones and is missing some. For V, J and clone size, that table is used; D and trimming come from the DNA. The table has about 15,000 clones, about 89% seen once. This CDR3 has 14 amino acids. The V and J ends lost 5 bases and 3 bases, in that order; junction bases with no gene match: 2. Germline CDR1 is SGHTA and CDR2 is FQGNSA. The chain combines TRBV7-2 with TRBJ2-3, with TRBD1 identical over 10 bases. This receptor was taken from a woman in her sixties or seventies in a cohort sampled during active or convalescent COVID-19. The sequencing input was peripheral blood. The DNA of the CDR3 is TGTGCCAGCAGCCGGGACAGGGGAACAGATACGCAGTATTTT. This encodes CASSRDRGTDTQYF.